The 27 T cell receptor beta chains presented below share a single source sample, sequenced in a study of blood T cell repertoires in COVID-19. Data came from immunoSEQ multiplex PCR; TCRdb stores just in-frame clones and leaves some out. This sample has 150,000 to 200,000 clones, with approximately 80% found just once. Sequencing input: peripheral blood. The source is a woman aged 80 or over with COVID-19, enrolled during active disease.

The V and J genes are TRBV6-5 and TRBJ1-5, with 7 positions matching TRBD1. The CDR3 totals 14 residues. V shed 2 bases, J shed 4 bases, and the junction held 2 bases outside the gene matches. Germline V gene lookup returns CDR1 MNHEY and CDR2 SVGAGI. The CDR3 DNA reads TGTGCCAGCAGTTACACACAGGGGAATCAGCCCCAGCATTTT. Its protein product is CASSYTQGNQPQHF.

J is TRBJ2-5 and V is TRBV3-1 (or the pseudogene TRBV3-2), with a tentative D call TRBD1 (5 bases). Trimming shortened V by 1 base and J by 5 bases, and 14 bases separated the two germline ends. Germline V gene data show CDR1 as LGHDT and CDR2 as YNNKEL (reference sequence). The CDR3 has 15 residues. CDR3 in amino acids: CASSQAQGEAETQYF. Here the CDR3 DNA reads TGTGCCAGCAGCCAAGCTCAGGGCGAGGCGGAGACCCAGTACTTC.

The rearrangement uses TRBV11-2 and TRBJ2-2, with unresolved D. Deletions cut 3 bases from V and 3 bases from J, with 5 bases between. The CDR3 is 13 amino acids. CDR1 is SGHAT and CDR2 is FQNNGV in the germline V gene. DNA for the CDR3: TGTGCCAGCAGCTTTGAGGACACCGGGGAGCTGTTTTTT. The encoded protein is CASSFEDTGELFF.

The chain employs TRBV11-2 and TRBJ2-1; 8 nucleotides line up with TRBD2. This CDR3 spans 15 amino acids. Germline values: CDR1 SGHAT, CDR2 FQNNGV. After removal of 2 bases from V and 6 bases from J, the junction contained 6 bases not matched to a gene. CDR3 in amino acids: CASSLYRGGFNEQFF. The CDR3 DNA reads TGTGCCAGCAGCTTATATCGGGGGGGCTTCAATGAGCAGTTCTTC.

This clone was picked up a small number of times. The V and J genes are TRBV28 and TRBJ1-5; 7 bases match TRBD1. Germline-derived CDR1 and CDR2 are MDHEN and SYDVKM. This CDR3 is 15 amino acids long. V shed 2 bases and J 0 bases; nucleotides not matched to a gene: 1. CDR3 DNA sequence: TGTGCCAGCAGTTTAGGACAGGATAGCAATCAGCCCCAGCATTTT. It specifies CASSLGQDSNQPQHF.

This chain uses TRBV7-9 with TRBJ1-5; TRBD1 aligns across 8 bases. V was clipped by 5 bases and J by 5 bases; unmatched bases: 8. This CDR3 spans 15 amino acids. The germline gives CDR1 SEHNR, CDR2 FQNEAQ (reference sequence). The CDR3 loop is CASSQTGGRHQPQHF. CDR3 nucleotide sequence: TGTGCCAGCAGCCAAACAGGGGGGAGACATCAGCCCCAGCATTTT.

The genes are TRBV12-3 or TRBV12-4 and TRBJ2-7; D not certain. The ends were cut back, 6 bases at V and 1 base at J, with 10 bases in the middle. This CDR3 is 13 amino acids long. CDR3 residues: CASSHLDSYEQYF. CDR3 in DNA: TGTGCCAGCAGCCACTTAGATTCCTACGAGCAGTACTTC.

J is TRBJ1-2 and V is TRBV25-1; 9 nucleotides align to TRBD1. The CDR3 runs 12 residues. V shed 7 bases, J shed 8 bases, and the junction held 5 bases outside the gene matches. From germline, CDR1 is MGHDK and CDR2 SYGVNS. The CDR3 DNA sequence: TGTGCCAGCAAGGACAGGGGTTGGGGCTACACCTTC. Residues: CASKDRGWGYTF.

The V call is TRBV28, the J call TRBJ1-4; 8 bases agree with TRBD1. The CDR3 is 15 residues long. Per the germline V gene, CDR1 is MDHEN and CDR2 is SYDVKM. V gave up 5 bases and J gave up 8 bases; unmatched junction bases: 10. The CDR3 DNA sequence: TGTGCCAGCAGTCCGATGACAGGGGTACGGGAAAAACTGTTTTTT. It specifies CASSPMTGVREKLFF.

This chain uses TRBV5-1 with TRBJ2-5; 8 bases are a match to TRBD1. CDR3 length equals 15 residues. V trimming: 2 bases; J trimming: 3 bases; junction bases outside the gene matches: 6. Germline V gene lookup returns CDR1 SGHRS and CDR2 YFSETQ. The CDR3 DNA is TGCGCCAGCAGCTTCGCAGGGGGCGTTGAAGAGACCCAGTACTTC. This translates into CASSFAGGVEETQYF.

This chain joins TRBV15 and TRBJ2-3, with 8 nucleotides matching TRBD1. V was pared by 0 bases and J by 3 bases, with 8 bases of the junction left unmatched. This CDR3 spans 17 amino acids. The V gene's germline CDR1 is LNHNV and CDR2 YYDKDF (reference sequence). CDR3 nucleotides: TGTGCCACCAGCAGAGATTACCAGGGGGCGGTGACAGATACGCAGTATTTT. It translates to CATSRDYQGAVTDTQYF. The full variable domain, completed using reference TRBV15 and TRBJ2-3, is DAMVIQNPRYQVTQFGKPVTLSCSQTLNHNVMYWYQQKSSQAPKLLFHYYDKDFNNEADTPDNFQSRRPNTSFCFLDIRSPGLGDTAMYLCATSRDYQGAVTDTQYFGPGTRLTVL.

This clone was seen a handful of times. The chain combines TRBV19 with TRBJ1-3; the D is unclear. Germline lookup yields CDR1 LNHDA and CDR2 SQIVND (reference sequence). Trimming removed 10 bases at V and 0 bases at J, with 16 bases between. The CDR3 runs to 15 residues. CDR3 in DNA: TGTGCCACCCGAGGTCCCTCCACCTCTGGAAACACCATATATTTT. Amino acid sequence: CATRGPSTSGNTIYF.

The chain uses TRBV3-1 (or the pseudogene TRBV3-2) and TRBJ2-5; 8 positions match TRBD2. The CDR3 is 16 amino acids. J lost 5 bases, V lost 0 bases, and 8 bases had no gene match. Germline V gene lookup returns CDR1 LGHDT and CDR2 YNNKEL (reference sequence). In DNA form, the CDR3 reads TGTGCCAGCAGCCAAGATATGCGGACTAGCCCGGAGACCCAGTACTTC. Protein sequence: CASSQDMRTSPETQYF.

The chain employs TRBV15 and TRBJ1-6; D remains ambiguous. Trimming left V 0 bases short and J 8 bases short, with 5 bases between. Germline lookup yields CDR1 LNHNV and CDR2 YYDKDF (reference sequence). The CDR3 covers 13 residues. The CDR3 sequence is CATSRDGDSPLHF. The CDR3 DNA reads TGTGCCACCAGCAGAGACGGGGATTCACCCCTCCACTTT.

This chain joins TRBV5-1 and TRBJ1-4; possible D gene TRBD1, 6 bases. The germline V gene encodes CDR1 SGHRS and CDR2 YFSETQ. V lost 4 bases, J lost 7 bases, and 20 bases lay in between. The CDR3 contains 16 residues. The CDR3: CASSPDFAGVGEKLFF. The CDR3 DNA reads TGCGCCAGCAGCCCGGATTTCGCAGGGGTCGGTGAAAAACTGTTTTTT.

The CDR3 sequence: CASSPTRNTEAFF. The CDR3 DNA reads TGTGCCAGCAGCCCCACAAGGAACACTGAAGCTTTCTTT. The chain couples TRBV6-6 to TRBJ1-1; the D is unclear. The length of the CDR3 is 13 residues. From germline, CDR1 is MNHNY and CDR2 SVGAGI (reference sequence). The germline V and J ends were trimmed by 6 bases and 1 base, with 9 bases remaining between them.

The chain combines TRBV30 with TRBJ1-4; D is undetermined. This CDR3 spans 14 amino acids. V was shortened by 0 bases and J by 5 bases, with 10 bases between the two germline ends. Germline loops: CDR1 GTSNPN, CDR2 SVGIG (reference sequence). CDR3 bases: TGTGCCTGGAGTGTGGGAGGGTCAAATGAAAAACTGTTTTTT. Its protein is CAWSVGGSNEKLFF.

The CDR3 DNA reads TGTGCCAGCAGTTACGAGCCTAGTTTCTACGAGCAGTACTTC. This gives the protein CASSYEPSFYEQYF. The rearrangement joins TRBV6-6 to TRBJ2-7; D remains unclear. The CDR3 totals 14 residues. V gave up 2 bases and J gave up 3 bases, with 11 bases separating them. Germline values: CDR1 MNHNY, CDR2 SVGAGI (reference sequence).

The chain has TRBV24-1 and TRBJ1-4; 7 positions match TRBD1. V was pared by 4 bases and J by 5 bases, with 6 bases of the junction left unmatched. Germline CDR1 reads KGHDR; CDR2 reads SFDVKD. CDR3 length equals 15 residues. The CDR3 region is CATSDTTGSNEKLFF. CDR3 in DNA: TGTGCCACCAGTGACACGACAGGGTCCAATGAAAAACTGTTTTTT.

This chain links TRBV7-9 with TRBJ1-3, with D possibly being TRBD1 (6 bases). The CDR3 is 13 amino acids. Per the germline V gene, CDR1 is SEHNR and CDR2 is FQNEAQ (reference sequence). V gave up 11 bases and J gave up 0 bases, with 11 bases separating them. The CDR3 here is CAGRQDSGNTIYF. The CDR3 coding sequence is TGTGCCGGACGACAGGACTCTGGAAACACCATATATTTT.

The V gene is TRBV6-1, the J gene TRBJ2-7; 9 nucleotides line up with TRBD1. The CDR3 covers 17 residues. Germline V gene lookup returns CDR1 MNHNS and CDR2 SASEGT. After removal of 1 base from V and 3 bases from J, the junction contained 10 bases not matched to a gene. This CDR3 reads CASSEVRWWDRVYEQYF. CDR3 coding DNA: TGTGCCAGCAGTGAAGTAAGATGGTGGGACAGGGTCTACGAGCAGTACTTC.

The rearrangement uses TRBV2 and TRBJ2-5, with TRBD2 as a possible D gene (5 bases). The germline V gene has CDR1 SNHLY and CDR2 FYNNEI. The CDR3 has 13 amino acids. V gave up 6 bases and J gave up 5 bases, with 13 bases separating them. The CDR3 spells CASRPGAVETQYF. The CDR3 region has the DNA TGTGCCAGCAGGCCCGGAGCGGTGGAGACCCAGTACTTC.

The rearrangement links TRBV4-3 to TRBJ2-3, with TRBD1 matching over 8 bases. CDR1 is LGHNA, CDR2 YSLEER, per germline. Unmatched junction bases numbered 5, after V lost 0 bases and J lost 6 bases. The CDR3 is 15 amino acids. The CDR3 sequence: CASSQEGQALDTQYF. The CDR3 region has the DNA TGCGCCAGCAGCCAAGAGGGACAGGCATTGGATACGCAGTATTTT.

The genes are TRBV30 and TRBJ2-5; 9 nucleotides match TRBD2. After removal of 0 bases from V and 1 base from J, the junction contained 6 bases not matched to a gene. The CDR3 length is 16 residues. Germline V gene data show CDR1 as GTSNPN and CDR2 as SVGIG (reference sequence). The CDR3 sequence is CAWSVGAGGRQETQYF. Here the CDR3 DNA reads TGTGCCTGGAGTGTGGGAGCGGGGGGTCGCCAAGAGACCCAGTACTTC.

In its sample, this clone was seen once. This chain connects TRBV4-2 to TRBJ2-7; 8 positions agree with TRBD1. Losses at the gene ends were 3 bases for V and 5 bases for J; bases not matched to a gene: 6. Germline V lookup: CDR1 LGHNA, CDR2 YNFKEQ. This CDR3 has 14 residues. As DNA, the CDR3 is TGTGCCAGCAGCCATTCAGGGGGCTTTCACGAGCAGTACTTC. This sequence encodes CASSHSGGFHEQYF.

CDR3 region: CASSPEGNQRGFVEQFF. DNA for the CDR3: TGTGCCAGCAGCCCAGAGGGGAATCAGCGGGGGTTTGTTGAGCAGTTCTTC. This rearrangement joins TRBV9 to TRBJ2-1; 8 nucleotides line up with TRBD2. The CDR3 contains 17 residues. The germline gives CDR1 SGDLS, CDR2 YYNGEE. Trimming cost V 4 bases and J 9 bases; bases outside gene matches: 18.

A remark on this clone: This may arise from a read error, as a much more abundant clone is one base away. The V gene is TRBV18, the J gene TRBJ2-7; D possibly corresponds to TRBD1 (5 bases). V was trimmed by 3 bases and J by 7 bases, leaving 19 bases between them. Germline V gene data show CDR1 as KGHSH and CDR2 as LQKENI. The CDR3 is 15 residues long. CDR3 loop: CASSPPTRGPWEQYF. The CDR3 coding sequence is TGTGCCAGCTCACCGCCGACAAGGGGCCCATGGGAGCAGTACTTC.